Described below is a single T cell receptor beta chain sequence and its context. The sample holds many counts of this clonotype. There is no known antigen for this receptor. No base-level quality is on record; no much larger clone is a single base apart. According to the germline V gene, CDR1 reads MNHNS and CDR2 reads SASEGT. From V the trimming removes 6 bases and from J it removes 3 bases, while the gene matches leave 9 bases of the junction unaccounted for. Including cysteine and phenylalanine, the CDR3 has 15 amino acids. CDR3 DNA is the only sequence kept; it has 45 bases, read in frame from the first base. TCR beta CDR3 regions were amplified from RNA transcripts. A first-round RT-PCR of the TCR CDR3 used the HTBI primer set with the Qiagen OneStep RT-PCR kit. Libraries were constructed in a second round of multiplex PCR, after which size selection and purification were performed. The libraries were sequenced on an Illumina HiSeq2000 using paired-end 100 bp reads. The source study handled its data this way. SOAPnuke was used to process the raw data, removing reads that contained adapters or uncalled bases, had a mean Phred below 15, or lacked an exact match to the constant primer or identifier. High-quality paired reads were merged with COPE v1.2.5, and unique nucleotide sequences were defined as clonotypes. MiTCR v1.1 was used to align clonotypes to the IMGT TRBV, TRBD and TRBJ reference segments. The analysis included only V-J combinations with a frequency above 0.0001, which together covered 99.2% of the repertoires. A TCS score was defined as the ratio of F50 (clonal expansion) to E x V (chaos), with BLOSUM62-based TCRdist applied between CDR3 peptides within each V-J. Welch's t-statistics and random forest reduced 500 to 650 V-J features to 10 to 15, which were used in a naive Bayes classifier (R e1071). The Morisita-Horn index was used to measure how similar the thyroid and blood repertoires were. TCRdb itself trimmed the public reads at Q25 with fastp, ran MiXCR and retained productive beta chains. Every CDR3 protein is listed once, alongside the most common genes and DNA of its rows. The V and J calls reflect TCRdb's pipeline rather than the authors' work. The sample data list hundreds of thousands of distinct CDR3 sequences, and roughly 15% of these were observed just once. 3.5% to 4.5% of the sample goes to the ten largest clones.

The sample belongs to a study of T cells in Graves' hyperthyroidism and ophthalmopathy (dated by TCRdb to the late 2010s). For the study in its entirety: Peripheral blood samples were taken at the time of initial diagnosis, prior to any treatment. Prospective prediction of ophthalmopathy was tested in an independent validation cohort consisting of 18 hyperthyroidism patients and some 17 patients who later progressed to ophthalmopathy. The 85 to 100 discovery patients were randomly split 7:3 into training and test sets. After sampling, hyperthyroidism patients received methimazole starting at 30 mg daily, and ophthalmopathy patients received high-dose intravenous methylprednisolone. A discovery cohort of about a hundred patients, 43 with Graves' ophthalmopathy and approximately 55 with stable Graves' hyperthyroidism, was used to find distinguishing TCR V-J signatures. The paper reports TCR Vbeta CDR3 sequencing of approximately 140 peripheral blood samples: under 45 ophthalmopathy, under 80 hyperthyroidism and around 17 progressor patients. In addition, the study compared T-cell repertoires in thyroid tissue and in blood from about 6 Graves' hyperthyroidism patients. The research as a whole found: Most expanded thyroid clonotypes (frequency above 0.001) were also detected in blood, suggesting blood repertoires may reflect thyroid immune responses. During validation, the model predicted progression to ophthalmopathy a median of approximately 7 months ahead of onset, with around 71% sensitivity and 72% to 80% specificity. Sample size was not statistically predetermined, and blinding of investigators to group allocation was not performed. A 13 V-J signature model separated ophthalmopathy from stable hyperthyroidism, with about 88% sensitivity and 81.08% specificity in cross-validation and 80%/75% in testing.

Ophthalmopathy patients had moderately to severely active disease, with a Clinical Activity Score of 3 or more, a NOSPECS grade of 4 or more, and a disease duration of less than 3 months. Patients with uncontrolled infections, other autoimmune diseases, pregnancy or lactation were excluded. Clinical symptoms, serum thyroxine and TRAb, thyroid ultrasound, and orbital computed tomography formed the basis for the diagnoses. PBMCs were isolated from 7.5 to 10 ml of fresh peripheral blood by Ficoll-Paque density gradient centrifugation. Total RNA was extracted using Trizol reagent, and RNA quality was assessed on an Agilent 2100 Bioanalyzer.

The sequence was collected from a woman aged 40 to 50 with Graves' ophthalmopathy. The V and J segments used are TRBV6-1 and TRBJ2-5; 8 bases in between match TRBD1. Sequences were obtained from blood. The DNA is as follows: TGTGCCAGCAGGATGGCAGGGGGCAGGGAAGAGACCCAGTACTTC. Translated, it gives CASRMAGGREETQYF.